Described below is a single T cell receptor beta chain sequence and its context. What it recognizes is unknown. The PCR ran on 60 Vbeta and 13 Jbeta primers. As handled by the study authors: Unique TCR beta chains numbered approximately 80 million in a later analysis, with roughly 11 million shared. The assay was immunoSEQ multiplex PCR, and TCRdb's table has in-frame clones only and misses some. That table supplies the V and J calls and clone size; D and trimming were determined from the DNA. The data contain over 150,000 clones, roughly 80% of them singletons. The V gene lost 5 bases and the J gene lost 5 bases, with 18 bases spanning the gap. CDR3 length equals 15 residues. Germline V lookup: CDR1 ENHRY, CDR2 SYGVKD. This sample is part of a study of cytomegalovirus exposure and HLA in healthy donors. Study in general: Among a few hundred genotyped donors, around 80% fell in the Caucasian-associated ancestry cluster. Study observations and caveats: In a later analysis, a missense DCLRE1C variant was linked to TCR beta V- and J-gene trimming.

The clonotype originates from a male donor in good health and CMV-seronegative. This rearrangement joins TRBV10-3 to TRBJ1-2; D might be TRBD1 (6 bases). The sequenced material came from PBMCs. The CDR3, as DNA: TGTGCCATCAGTCCGAGGACAGAAACCACTTATGGCTACACCTTC. This gives the protein CAISPRTETTYGYTF.